Below are 26 T cell receptor beta chains sequenced from a single sample in a study of cytomegalovirus exposure and HLA in healthy donors. The PCR had 60 Vbeta and 13 Jbeta primers. Measured with immunoSEQ multiplex PCR; TCRdb has only the in-frame clones, and not every one. In the table there are some 140,000 clones, 79% of which are singletons. Sequences were obtained from PBMCs. These receptors originate from a man aged 35-49 years in good health and CMV-seropositive.

This sequence joins TRBV6-5 and TRBJ1-4; TRBD1 matches 7 bases. CDR1 and CDR2 (germline): MNHEY, SVGAGI. The CDR3 spans 13 residues. The V and J ends lost 5 bases and 8 bases, in that order; junction bases with no gene match: 5. CDR3 in amino acids: CASSRQGGEKLFF. Written as DNA, the CDR3 is TGTGCCAGCAGTCGGCAGGGGGGAGAAAAACTGTTTTTT.

The chain joins TRBV28 to TRBJ1-2; TRBD1 matches at 7 bases. This CDR3 contains 13 residues. J was trimmed by 6 bases and V by 6 bases; bases with no gene match: 7. CDR1 and CDR2 (germline): MDHEN, SYDVKM. The CDR3 reads CASSLGDRDGYTF. CDR3 nucleotide sequence: TGTGCCAGCAGCCTGGGCGACAGGGATGGCTACACCTTC.

The chain joins TRBV6-6 to TRBJ2-7, with 8 bases fitting TRBD2. Trimming removed 5 bases from V and 5 bases from J; junction bases left unmatched: 11. The CDR3 runs to 15 residues. CDR1 is MNHNY and CDR2 is SVGAGI in the germline V gene (reference sequence). This chain's CDR3 is CASSRVGRAVDEQYF. DNA of the CDR3: TGTGCCAGCAGTCGGGTCGGGAGGGCCGTCGACGAGCAGTACTTC.

This clone was counted between two and nine times. The rearrangement links TRBV14 to TRBJ1-1; D unclear. V was cut by 5 bases and J by 4 bases, with 14 bases left in between. The CDR3 is 14 residues long. CDR1 is SGHDN and CDR2 is FVKESK in the germline V gene. CDR3 DNA sequence: TGTGCCAGCAGCACCCGAGGTTTCGGCACTGAAGCTTTCTTT. Translating it yields CASSTRGFGTEAFF.

The rearrangement uses TRBV4-1 and TRBJ1-2, with a tentative D call TRBD1 (5 bases). The germline V and J ends were trimmed by 1 base and 3 bases, with 9 bases remaining between them. Germline CDR1 MGHRA, CDR2 YSYEKL. There are 14 residues in the CDR3. The CDR3 loop is CASSQGGGDYGYTF. The CDR3 coding sequence is TGCGCCAGCAGCCAAGGGGGCGGAGACTATGGCTACACCTTC.

About this clone itself: This likely comes from a read error, as the CDR3 has no conserved phenylalanine or tryptophan at its end. V gene TRBV28 combines with J gene TRBJ2-7; TRBD1 matches at 8 bases. Germline trimming cut 1 base from V and 5 bases from J; bases unmatched to any gene: 13. Germline CDR1 reads MDHEN; CDR2 reads SYDVKM. CDR3 size: 17 residues. The CDR3 DNA reads TGTGCCAGCAGTTTATTGGGCGGCGGACAGGGAAGACACGAGCAGTACTCC. It translates to CASSLLGGGQGRHEQYS.

This chain uses TRBV27 with TRBJ2-2, with 11 bases identical to TRBD2. The CDR3 extends over 18 amino acids. V shed 7 bases and J 4 bases; nucleotides not matched to a gene: 14. Germline CDR1 and CDR2: MNHEY and SMNVEV (reference sequence). The CDR3 region is CASTPGLAVRIGTGELFF. For the CDR3, the DNA is TGTGCCAGCACCCCGGGACTAGCGGTTAGGATCGGCACCGGGGAGCTGTTTTTT.

This clone was counted a few times. The rearrangement uses TRBV7-8 and TRBJ1-6, with 9 bases fitting TRBD1. The CDR3 sequence is 15 residues long. The V gene end was trimmed by 5 bases and the J gene end by 9 bases; junction bases not matched to a gene: 8. Germline lookup yields CDR1 SGHVS and CDR2 FQNEAQ. CDR3 coding DNA: TGTGCCAGCAGCGTTGGACAGGGGATGATTTCACCCCTCCACTTT. It translates to CASSVGQGMISPLHF.

V usage is TRBV30 and J usage is TRBJ1-6; 10 bases align to TRBD1. This CDR3 is built from 15 residues. With 3 bases clipped from V and 9 bases from J, the junction kept 8 bases outside the gene matches. The germline gives CDR1 GTSNPN, CDR2 SVGIG (reference sequence). This CDR3 is CAWRAAGTGASPLHF. The CDR3 DNA follows: TGTGCCTGGAGGGCGGCCGGGACAGGGGCTTCACCCCTCCACTTT.

This chain joins TRBV30 and TRBJ2-3; 8 bases are shared with TRBD2. Germline CDR1 is GTSNPN and CDR2 is SVGIG (reference sequence). The CDR3 length is 16 residues. V was clipped by 0 bases and J by 7 bases; unmatched bases: 12. The CDR3 DNA reads as TGTGCCTGGAGTGTAGGGCTAGCGGGCGGTTTAAATACGCAGTATTTT. Protein: CAWSVGLAGGLNTQYF. Full variable domain (missing parts from reference TRBV30 and TRBJ2-3): SQTIHQWPATLVQPVGSPLSLECTVEGTSNPNLYWYRQAAGRGLQLLFYSVGIGQISSEVPQNLSASRPQDRQFILSSKKLLLSDSGFYLCAWSVGLAGGLNTQYFGPGTRLTVL.

The sample holds many counts of this clone. This rearrangement joins TRBV10-3 to TRBJ1-1; 7 positions match TRBD1. This CDR3 is built from 15 residues. Germline V gene sequence: CDR1 ENHRY, CDR2 SYGVKD. V lost 3 bases, J lost 11 bases, and 15 bases stayed unmatched. In nucleotides, the CDR3 is TGTGCCATCAGTGAAGAAGGGGGCTCCCAACTCGTGGCTTTCTTT. Amino acids: CAISEEGGSQLVAFF.

This clone turned up a few times. The rearrangement uses TRBV4-1 and TRBJ2-3, with D possibly TRBD2 on 5 matching bases. Germline-derived CDR1 and CDR2 are MGHRA and YSYEKL. Trimming took 1 base from V and 6 from J, leaving 20 bases between them. The CDR3 has 17 residues. For the CDR3, the DNA is TGCGCCAGCAGCCAAGTATTGGCTCCGGGGTACGGCGATACGCAGTATTTT. Translated: CASSQVLAPGYGDTQYF.

CDR3 nucleotides: TGTGCCAGCAGCCCGGGACAGGGTGATGGCTACACCTTC. Encoded protein: CASSPGQGDGYTF. V is TRBV6-5 and J is TRBJ1-2; 9 bases match TRBD1. V trimming: 6 bases; J trimming: 6 bases; junction bases outside the gene matches: 5. CDR3 length equals 13 residues. Germline CDR1 MNHEY, CDR2 SVGAGI.

The chain recombines TRBV6-6 with TRBJ1-1; D gene unclear. CDR1 is MNHNY, CDR2 SVGAGI, per germline (reference sequence). This CDR3 is built from 11 residues. The V end lost 6 bases, the J end lost 6 bases, and 8 bases lay between the germline ends. In nucleotides, the CDR3 is TGTGCCAGCAGCTCAACACCTGAAGCTTTCTTT. Protein sequence: CASSSTPEAFF.

The V call is TRBV2, the J call TRBJ2-7; D perhaps matches TRBD2 (6 bases). V lost 7 bases and J 3 bases, leaving 19 bases between the germline ends. CDR3 length equals 15 residues. Looked up from germline, CDR1 is SNHLY and CDR2 is FYNNEI. CDR3 in amino acids: CASNEGRGVYYEQYF. Here the CDR3 DNA reads TGTGCCAGCAACGAAGGGCGGGGCGTCTACTACGAGCAGTACTTC.

This chain links TRBV19 with TRBJ2-5; possible D gene TRBD1, 5 bases. The CDR3 has 12 residues. V was pared by 10 bases and J by 5 bases, with 14 bases between. Looked up from germline, CDR1 is LNHDA and CDR2 is SQIVND (reference sequence). CDR3 nucleotides: TGTGCCACCCGCCAGGGTTCGGAGACCCAGTACTTC. This translates into CATRQGSETQYF.

The V gene is TRBV6-6, the J gene TRBJ1-4; unclear D gene. The CDR3 contains 13 residues. The V end was cut by 6 bases, the J end by 7 bases, with 12 bases between. CDR1 MNHNY and CDR2 SVGAGI come from the germline V gene (reference sequence). The CDR3 DNA reads TGTGCCAGCAGCCAAACGGTTGGTGAAAAACTGTTTTTT. Translated, it gives CASSQTVGEKLFF.

V and J are TRBV30 and TRBJ2-5, with 11 bases that match TRBD1. V was pared by 5 bases and J by 5 bases, with 7 bases of the junction left unmatched. CDR3 length: 14 amino acids. Germline assignment: CDR1 GTSNPN and CDR2 SVGIG (reference sequence). This CDR3 is CAWAKDRGLETQYF. The CDR3 DNA reads TGTGCCTGGGCGAAGGACAGGGGGCTCGAGACCCAGTACTTC.

Only a few counts were recorded for this clone. The V and J genes are TRBV19 and TRBJ2-1; D is uncertain. Deletions cut 6 bases from V and 4 bases from J, with 19 bases between. The germline CDR1 and CDR2 sequences are LNHDA and SQIVND (reference sequence). The CDR3 totals 16 residues. This chain's CDR3 is CASSVQLPERYNEQFF. Written as DNA, the CDR3 is TGTGCCAGTAGCGTACAGCTACCAGAACGTTACAATGAGCAGTTCTTC.

The chain links TRBV11-3 to TRBJ2-1, with D possibly being TRBD2 (5 bases). Looked up from germline, CDR1 is SGHNT and CDR2 is YENEEA. The CDR3 is 16 residues long. Trimming removed 1 base from V and 4 bases from J, with 14 bases in between. The CDR3 region has the DNA TGTGCCAGCAGCTTAGGTCCTATGAGGGAATACAATGAGCAGTTCTTC. This encodes CASSLGPMREYNEQFF.

This chain uses TRBV5-4 with TRBJ2-1, with 10 bases matching TRBD2. This CDR3 region has 15 residues. J lost 8 bases, V lost 0 bases, and 5 bases had no gene match. From germline, CDR1 is SGHNT and CDR2 YYREEE (reference sequence). This CDR3 reads CASSLGSGGVDEQFF. The CDR3 coding sequence is TGTGCCAGCAGCTTGGGGAGCGGGGGGGTGGATGAGCAGTTCTTC.

Comments on this clone: Sequence at one end of the junction differs from germline and may be a read error. V gene TRBV7-7 combines with J gene TRBJ2-2; possible D gene TRBD2, 6 bases. CDR3 length: 15 residues. The germline CDR1 and CDR2 sequences are SSHAT and FNYEAQ (reference sequence). DNA of the CDR3: TGTGCTAGCAGCTTAGCGGAGTCGGGCACCGGGGAGCTGTTTTTT. It translates to CASSLAESGTGELFF.

The gene calls are TRBV21-1 and TRBJ2-2; no DNA check was done on the table's D call, TRBD1. TRBV21-1 is a documented pseudogene. This CDR3 comprises 22 residues. The CDR3 nucleotides read TGTGCCAGCAGCAAAGCGCACACGGACGGGCGGACAGGGGTGGGGAACACCGGGGAGCTGTTTTTT. As protein: CASSKAHTDGRTGVGNTGELFF.

The V gene is TRBV28, the J gene TRBJ1-2; the D is unclear. The V end was cut by 6 bases, the J end by 1 base, with 12 bases between. Germline CDR1 MDHEN, CDR2 SYDVKM. The CDR3 contains 14 residues. CDR3 sequence (DNA): TGTGCCAGCAGCTCTACGGGAGGTAACTATGGCTACACCTTC. It specifies CASSSTGGNYGYTF.

This clone was seen a few times. This chain joins TRBV7-3 and TRBJ2-3; possibly TRBD2 for D (6 bases). Germline V gene lookup returns CDR1 SGHTA and CDR2 FQGTGA. This CDR3 has 15 amino acids. Trimming removed 1 base from V and 3 bases from J, with 11 bases in between. The CDR3 sequence: CASSLILSGTDTQYF. The CDR3 bases are TGTGCCAGCAGCTTAATTTTGAGCGGGACAGATACGCAGTATTTT.

In its sample, this clone was seen a few times. The rearrangement uses TRBV20-1 and TRBJ1-2, with D uncertain. This CDR3 is 11 amino acids long. Germline CDR1 reads DFQATT; CDR2 reads SNEGSKA (reference sequence). Trimming pared 1 base from V and 4 bases from J, leaving 4 bases between. CDR3 sequence reads: CSARVAYGYTF. For the CDR3, the DNA is TGCAGTGCTAGAGTAGCCTATGGCTACACCTTC.